A single sample is the source of the 12 T cell receptor beta chains below, sequenced in a study of blood T cell repertoires in COVID-19. The repertoire was sequenced with immunoSEQ multiplex PCR; TCRdb's copy has only in-frame clones and lacks some. The table has roughly 200,000 clones, about 88% seen once. Sequenced: peripheral blood. These receptors came from a man aged 45 to 65 with COVID-19, enrolled during active disease.

At least ten counts were recorded for this clone. The chain couples TRBV9 to TRBJ2-1; 7 bases line up with TRBD1. V dropped 4 bases and J dropped 5; count of bases not matched to a gene: 6. In germline, CDR1 is SGDLS, CDR2 YYNGEE. There are 14 residues in the CDR3. CDR3 DNA sequence: TGTGCCAGCAGCTTAACAGGGGCTGACAATGAGCAGTTCTTC. Translated: CASSLTGADNEQFF. Full variable domain (missing parts from reference TRBV9 and TRBJ2-1): DSGVTQTPKHLITATGQRVTLRCSPRSGDLSVYWYQQSLDQGLQFLIQYYNGEERAKGNILERFSAQQFPDLHSELNLSSLELGDSALYFCASSLTGADNEQFFGPGTRLTVL.

With respect to this clone: At the DNA level, this CDR3 is encoded by other sequences in the same sample as well. This rearrangement joins TRBV3-1 (or the pseudogene TRBV3-2) to TRBJ1-2, with D possibly TRBD1 on 5 matching bases. The CDR3 runs 14 residues. Between the trimmed V and J ends, which lost 1 base and 2 bases, there was a span of 8 bases. Germline CDR1 and CDR2: LGHDT and YNNKEL (reference sequence). CDR3 region: CASSQGTGNYGYTF. The CDR3 DNA sequence: TGTGCCAGCAGCCAAGGAACAGGCAACTATGGCTACACCTTC.

The chain uses TRBV24-1 and TRBJ2-5; unclear D gene. The CDR3 contains 15 residues. Germline V gene lookup returns CDR1 KGHDR and CDR2 SFDVKD. Trimming pared 4 bases from V and 0 bases from J, leaving 11 bases between. Written as DNA, the CDR3 is TGTGCCACCAGTGACCCGCAGGAATACCAAGAGACCCAGTACTTC. As protein: CATSDPQEYQETQYF.

The chain couples TRBV30 to TRBJ1-3; no definite D call. Germline V lookup: CDR1 GTSNPN, CDR2 SVGIG (reference sequence). The CDR3 sequence is 13 residues long. Trimming took 2 bases from V and 6 from J, leaving 11 bases between them. The CDR3 region is CAWSNGGPNTIYF. The CDR3, as DNA: TGTGCCTGGAGTAATGGCGGTCCAAACACCATATATTTT.

J is TRBJ2-5 and V is TRBV18; 8 positions agree with TRBD2. This CDR3 is 16 amino acids long. Trimming took 6 bases from V and 6 from J; bases not matched to a gene: 15. Looked up from germline, CDR1 is KGHSH and CDR2 is LQKENI. For the CDR3, the DNA is TGTGCCAGCTCGCCTCCGGGACTAGTGACGTCCCAGACCCAGTACTTC. Protein: CASSPPGLVTSQTQYF. The full variable domain, in which reference TRBV18 and TRBJ2-5 provide the parts outside the CDR3, is NAGVMQNPRHLVRRRGQEARLRCSPMKGHSHVYWYRQLPEEGLKFMVYLQKENIIDESGMPKERFSAEFPKEGPSILRIQQVVRGDSAAYFCASSPPGLVTSQTQYFGPGTRLLVL.

The V and J genes are TRBV5-1 and TRBJ2-7; D gene ambiguous. The CDR3 consists of 15 residues. The ends were cut back, 0 bases at V and 1 base at J, with 11 bases in the middle. From germline, CDR1 is SGHRS and CDR2 YFSETQ. The CDR3 here is CASSLGPVGSYEQYF. The CDR3 nucleotides read TGCGCCAGCAGCTTGGGTCCGGTCGGGTCCTACGAGCAGTACTTC.

The chain couples TRBV24-1 to TRBJ2-7; maybe TRBD1 (6 bases). With 0 bases removed from V and 2 bases from J, the gap between germline ends came to 7 bases. Germline V CDR1 and CDR2: KGHDR, SFDVKD. There are 14 residues in the CDR3. Here the CDR3 DNA reads TGTGCCACCAGTGATTTGGGACAGCCCTACGAGCAGTACTTC. Protein: CATSDLGQPYEQYF.

This sequence joins TRBV19 and TRBJ2-5; 11 nucleotides align to TRBD2. The CDR3 sequence is 15 residues long. The ends lost 6 bases at V and 2 bases at J; junction bases unmatched: 5. CDR1 and CDR2 (germline): LNHDA, SQIVND (reference sequence). In DNA form, the CDR3 reads TGTGCCAGTAGGACGACTAGCGGGGCGCAAGAGACCCAGTACTTC. Its protein product is CASRTTSGAQETQYF.

The chain is built from TRBV11-1 and TRBJ2-5, with unresolved D. The V gene's germline CDR1 is SGHAT and CDR2 FQDESV (reference sequence). There are 14 residues in the CDR3. V lost 1 base and J 1 base, leaving 7 bases between the germline ends. CDR3 region: CASSLGRSQETQYF. As DNA, the CDR3 is TGTGCCAGCAGCTTAGGTCGCAGCCAAGAGACCCAGTACTTC.

This rearrangement joins TRBV7-3 to TRBJ2-2; D perhaps matches TRBD2 (6 bases). V was clipped by 3 bases and J by 0 bases, with 8 bases between them. The germline gives CDR1 SGHTA, CDR2 FQGTGA. The CDR3 totals 15 residues. CDR3 nucleotide sequence: TGTGCCAGCAGCTTGGTAGCGGCGAACACCGGGGAGCTGTTTTTT. This translates into CASSLVAANTGELFF.

This chain joins TRBV9 and TRBJ1-1; D uncertain. V was cut by 2 bases and J by 5 bases, with 10 bases left in between. Germline V gives CDR1 SGDLS, CDR2 YYNGEE. The CDR3 consists of 13 residues. The CDR3 protein is CASSVRLFTEAFF. The CDR3 DNA follows: TGTGCCAGCAGCGTCAGATTGTTTACTGAAGCTTTCTTT.

The rearrangement uses TRBV12-3 or TRBV12-4 and TRBJ1-1; the match to TRBD1 covers 12 bases. This CDR3 contains 13 residues. The junction had 10 bases not matched to a gene; V was cut back by 8 bases and J by 12 bases. CDR3 protein: CASGDRGRLMSFF. The CDR3, as DNA: TGTGCCAGCGGGGACAGGGGGCGTTTAATGTCTTTCTTT.